The 6 T cell receptor beta chains below were found in one sample sequenced in a study of immune heterogeneity within non-small cell lung tumors. Template input was genomic DNA from bulk tumor (about 640 ng per sample). Several far-apart biopsies were taken per primary tumor during surgery. Enrolled individuals presented with untreated, newly diagnosed non-small cell lung cancer and received curative surgery. CDR3 of TCR beta was amplified by multiplex PCR that used 32 V and 13 J primers. TCRdb reprocessed the multiplex PCR reads via MiXCR and lists one record per CDR3 protein. The sample lists about 21,000 distinct CDR3 sequences; under 35% were seen once. The sequenced sample was lung tumor tissue. The receptor set was obtained from a man aged 35-49 years with non-small cell lung cancer.

V usage is TRBV5-1 and J usage is TRBJ1-3, with 8 bases fitting TRBD1. After removal of 4 bases from V and 0 bases from J, the junction contained 9 bases not matched to a gene. Per the germline V gene, CDR1 is SGHRS and CDR2 is YFSETQ. The CDR3 is 17 residues long. CDR3 sequence: CASSAGQGLSSGNTIYF. The CDR3 region has the DNA TGCGCCAGCAGCGCCGGACAGGGCTTAAGCTCTGGAAACACCATATATTTT.

This clonotype was detected ten times or more. J is TRBJ1-5 and V is TRBV19, with D perhaps TRBD1 (5 bases). Germline V gives CDR1 LNHDA, CDR2 SQIVND (reference sequence). V lost 3 bases and J 2 bases, leaving 8 bases between the germline ends. The CDR3 loop spans 14 amino acids. The CDR3 region is CASSIRGGNQPQHF. In DNA form, the CDR3 reads TGTGCCAGTAGTATTCGGGGGGGCAATCAGCCCCAGCATTTT.

The gene calls are TRBV20-1 and TRBJ2-3, with D hard to call. The ends were cut back, 6 bases at V and 2 bases at J, with 9 bases in the middle. The CDR3 is 12 residues long. Germline CDR1 and CDR2: DFQATT and SNEGSKA (reference sequence). The CDR3 sequence is CSAKLFTDTQYF. The CDR3 DNA is TGCAGTGCAAAGCTCTTCACAGATACGCAGTATTTT.

A few counts support this clonotype. The chain combines TRBV4-1 with TRBJ2-2; 9 bases fit TRBD1. The CDR3 runs 15 residues. V lost 4 bases and J lost 5; bases outside the gene matches: 5. Germline-derived CDR1 and CDR2 are MGHRA and YSYEKL. CDR3 bases: TGCGCCAGCAGCCGACCGACAGGGGGGACCGGGGAGCTGTTTTTT. Encoded protein: CASSRPTGGTGELFF.

The sample holds many counts of this clonotype. The rearrangement uses TRBV3-1 and TRBJ1-2; no clear D. The ends were cut back, 2 bases at V and 5 bases at J, with 12 bases in the middle. The CDR3 consists of 14 residues. Germline V gene lookup returns CDR1 LGHDT and CDR2 YNNKEL (reference sequence). The CDR3 loop reads CASSQRGGLYGYTF. In nucleotides, the CDR3 is TGTGCCAGCAGCCAAAGAGGTGGCCTATATGGCTACACCTTC.

V gene TRBV6-1 combines with J gene TRBJ1-4; maybe TRBD1 (6 bases). CDR3 length: 14 residues. V gave up 6 bases and J gave up 8 bases, with 16 bases separating them. The germline V gene has CDR1 MNHNS and CDR2 SASEGT. The CDR3 sequence: CASSPGGAWEKLFF. CDR3 bases: TGTGCCAGCAGCCCCGGGGGGGCATGGGAAAAACTGTTTTTT.